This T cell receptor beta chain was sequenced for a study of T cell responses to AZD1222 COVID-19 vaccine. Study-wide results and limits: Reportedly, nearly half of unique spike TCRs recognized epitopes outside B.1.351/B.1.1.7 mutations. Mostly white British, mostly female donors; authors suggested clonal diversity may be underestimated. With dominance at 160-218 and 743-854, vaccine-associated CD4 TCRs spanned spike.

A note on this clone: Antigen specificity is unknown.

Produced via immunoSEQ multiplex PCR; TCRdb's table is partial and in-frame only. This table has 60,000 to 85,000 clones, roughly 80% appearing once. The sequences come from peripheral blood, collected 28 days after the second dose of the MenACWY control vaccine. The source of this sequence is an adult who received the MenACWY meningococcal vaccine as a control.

Here the CDR3 DNA reads TGTGCCAGCAGCTTAGCTGGAGGGTGGGATTCGGAAAAACTGTTTTTT. This encodes CASSLAGGWDSEKLFF. The rearrangement joins TRBV7-2 to TRBJ1-4; D is undetermined. The V and J ends lost 0 bases and 8 bases respectively, with 16 bases between them. The germline V gene encodes CDR1 SGHTA and CDR2 FQGNSA. This CDR3 region has 16 residues.